The sequence of this T cell receptor beta chain was determined in a study of blood T cells in healthy people across ages (dated by TCRdb to the mid-2010s). For context, the study as a whole: In model experiments, template switching captured roughly one uniquely barcoded TCR beta cDNA molecule for every two T cells. Donors of different ages were randomly distributed across sequencing lanes to avoid experimental bias. Age-related changes in TCR beta repertoire diversity were measured in the study by deep sequencing normalized with unique cDNA molecular identifiers. Two additional independent replicas of 1 million unique cDNA reads from the same blood draw were analyzed for two donors (one aged 18 to 29 and one aged 80 or older). The donors were split into four age groups: young (average 16 years), middle-aged (roughly 40), aged (more than 55) and long-lived (roughly 88). Study-level results and caveats: Observed TCR beta diversity per million T cells fell roughly linearly with age, and a significant reduction was already apparent by age around 39. Because the CMV infection status of the donors was unknown, age-related changes in expanded clonotypes may potentially have been confounded. The percentage of naive T cells measured by flow cytometry correlated strongly with observed TCR beta diversity. Compared with the aged group, the long-lived group had more naive CD4+ T cells, fewer expanded clones and increased TCR diversity, a pattern suggesting age selection. Estimates of total diversity based on one million sequenced T cells were regarded as lower bounds and as underestimates. Conclusive comparison of naive and antigen-experienced compartments was prevented by the profiling of bulk unsorted PBMCs.

The library came from 5' RACE. TCRdb names Illumina HiSeq 2500 as the instrument used. A second PCR of about 6 to 11 cycles was performed with a sample-barcoded 5' primer and a J-beta primer mix. Each TCR beta cDNA molecule received a unique molecular identifier from a template-switch 5' adaptor carrying 12 random nucleotides. Each sample yielded at least 3 million CDR3-containing paired-end reads. First-strand cDNA was synthesized from all RNA with the Mint cDNA synthesis kit, primed by a TRBC-specific oligonucleotide. After uracil-DNA glycosylase treatment, a first 18-cycle PCR used universal primers M1SS and BC2_uni_R on all cDNA. Processing in the source paper ran as follows. Each sample was normalized by randomly selecting 1 million high-quality reads, each carrying a distinct molecular identifier. Instead of being binned into consensus sequences, reads that shared molecular identifiers were thrown out. MiTCR, set to a Q25 quality threshold and the strictest error-elimination algorithm, was used for CDR3 identification, clonotype clustering and error correction. Lower-bound total TCR beta diversity was estimated with a nonparametric unseen species model using Euler transformation. TCRdb itself trimmed the public reads at Q25 with fastp, ran MiXCR and retained productive beta chains. Entries are consolidated by CDR3 protein sequence, retaining the most common genes and DNA. Clone size and V and J calls follow TCRdb, not the original study. The sample table records some 670,000 distinct CDR3 sequences; over 40% of these occur just once. The top ten clones comprise around an eighth of the sample.

The table lists this clonotype with a few counts. No antigen is known for it. A much larger clone lies one base from this, so it may be a read error. The germline V gene supplies CDR1 MNHEY and CDR2 SVGAGI. V sheds 5 bases and J sheds 1 base, leaving 13 bases between their ends. The CDR3 starts with the cysteine, ends with the phenylalanine, and has 15 residues. Kept here is only the CDR3 DNA, which spans 45 bases and is read in frame from base 1. Systemically healthy Caucasian individuals from Russia, 39 in total and aged roughly 6 to 95 years, were included as donors. Roughly 9.5 milliliters of peripheral blood were drawn from each donor into EDTA-treated Vacutainer tubes. Ficoll-Paque density-gradient centrifugation was used to isolate PBMCs, with at least 6.5 million per sample. Trizol reagent was used to extract total RNA from PBMCs, with at least 6 micrograms per sample. The percentages of naive CD45RAhigh/CD27high T cells were determined by flow cytometry on a PBMC aliquot from every donor.

This receptor was identified in a woman aged 80 or older in good health. The sample taken for sequencing was blood. Recombination connected TRBV6-5 to TRBJ2-3; the D gene is unclear. The sequenced DNA is TGTGCCAGCAGTATAGGACGAGCCCGCACAGATACGCAGTATTTT. Its translation reads: CASSIGRARTDTQYF.